Here is one T cell receptor (beta chain) with its context. Produced via immunoSEQ multiplex PCR; TCRdb's table is partial and in-frame only. The sample lists around 150,000 clones; 85% to 95% were seen once. Pooled samples include second doses given at about 4 or 12 weeks. The source of the sample is a study of T cell responses to AZD1222 COVID-19 vaccine. Germline lookup yields CDR1 SGHKS and CDR2 YYEKEE (reference sequence). The germline V and J ends were trimmed by 7 bases and 0 bases, with 11 bases remaining between them. The CDR3 is 14 amino acids. This specimen consisted of peripheral blood, obtained 28 days after the second AZD1222 dose. This receptor was taken from an adult who received the AZD1222 COVID-19 vaccine. This chain joins TRBV5-5 and TRBJ1-3, with D hard to call. Here the CDR3 reads CASHVRSSGNTIYF. The CDR3 DNA follows: TGTGCCAGCCACGTCCGGAGCTCTGGAAACACCATATATTTT.